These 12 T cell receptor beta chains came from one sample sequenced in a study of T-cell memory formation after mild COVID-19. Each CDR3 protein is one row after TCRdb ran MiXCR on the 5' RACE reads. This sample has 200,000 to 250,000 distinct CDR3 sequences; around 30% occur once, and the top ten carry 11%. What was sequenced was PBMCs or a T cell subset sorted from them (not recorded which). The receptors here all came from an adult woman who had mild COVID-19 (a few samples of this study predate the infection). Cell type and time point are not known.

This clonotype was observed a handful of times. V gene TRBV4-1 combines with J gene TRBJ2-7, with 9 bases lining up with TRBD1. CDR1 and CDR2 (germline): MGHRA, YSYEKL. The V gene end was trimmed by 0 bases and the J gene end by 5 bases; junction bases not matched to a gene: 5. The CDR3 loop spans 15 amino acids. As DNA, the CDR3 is TGCGCCAGCAGCCAAGAGACCACAGGGGGCCACGAGCAGTACTTC. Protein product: CASSQETTGGHEQYF.

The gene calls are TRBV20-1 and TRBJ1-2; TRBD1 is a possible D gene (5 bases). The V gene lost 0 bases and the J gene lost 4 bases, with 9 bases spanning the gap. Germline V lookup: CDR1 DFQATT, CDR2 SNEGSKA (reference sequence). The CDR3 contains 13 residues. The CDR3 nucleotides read TGCAGTGCTAGAGATTTGGGGGGCTATGGCTACACCTTC. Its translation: CSARDLGGYGYTF.

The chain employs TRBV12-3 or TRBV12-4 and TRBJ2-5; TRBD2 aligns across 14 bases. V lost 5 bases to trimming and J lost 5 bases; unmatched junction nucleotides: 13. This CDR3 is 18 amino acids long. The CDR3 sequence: CASSPGLAGGGIRETQYF. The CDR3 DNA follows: TGTGCCAGCAGTCCCGGACTAGCGGGGGGCGGCATCCGGGAGACCCAGTACTTC.

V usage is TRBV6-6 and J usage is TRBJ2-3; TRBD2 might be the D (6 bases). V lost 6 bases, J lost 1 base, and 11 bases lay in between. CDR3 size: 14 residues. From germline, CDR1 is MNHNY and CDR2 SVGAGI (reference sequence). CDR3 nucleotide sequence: TGTGCCAGCAGGAAGACTAGTGGCACAGATACGCAGTATTTT. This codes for CASRKTSGTDTQYF.

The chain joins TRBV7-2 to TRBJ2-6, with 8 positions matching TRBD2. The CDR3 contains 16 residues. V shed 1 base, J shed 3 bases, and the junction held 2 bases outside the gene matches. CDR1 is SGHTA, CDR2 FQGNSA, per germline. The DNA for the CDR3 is TGTGCCAGCAGCTTAGTAGCGGGATATGGGGCCAACGTCCTGACTTTC. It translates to CASSLVAGYGANVLTF.

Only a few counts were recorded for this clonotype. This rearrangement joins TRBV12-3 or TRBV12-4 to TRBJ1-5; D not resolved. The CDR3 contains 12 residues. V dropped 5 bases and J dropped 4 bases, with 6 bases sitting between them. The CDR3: CASSRVNQPQHF. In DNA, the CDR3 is TGTGCCAGCAGTAGAGTTAATCAGCCCCAGCATTTT.

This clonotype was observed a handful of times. The CDR3 nucleotides are TGTGCCAGCAGCTATAAGGGGGCGGATACGCAGTATTTT. This sequence encodes CASSYKGADTQYF. V and J are TRBV7-3 and TRBJ2-3; 7 bases map to TRBD1. The CDR3 covers 13 residues. Per the germline V gene, CDR1 is SGHTA and CDR2 is FQGTGA. V lost 4 bases and J lost 6; bases outside the gene matches: 4. Variable domain in full (rest from reference TRBV7-3 and TRBJ2-3): GAGVSQTPSNKVTEKGKYVELRCDPISGHTALYWYRQSLGQGPEFLIYFQGTGAADDSGLPNDRFFAVRPEGSVSTLKIQRTERGDSAVYLCASSYKGADTQYFGPGTRLTVL.

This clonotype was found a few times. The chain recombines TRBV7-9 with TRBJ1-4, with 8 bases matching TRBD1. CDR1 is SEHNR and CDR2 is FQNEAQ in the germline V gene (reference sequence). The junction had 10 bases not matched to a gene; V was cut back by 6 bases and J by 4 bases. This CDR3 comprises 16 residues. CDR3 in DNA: TGTGCCAGCAGACCCCACGGACAGGGTCTTAATGAAAAACTGTTTTTT. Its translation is CASRPHGQGLNEKLFF.

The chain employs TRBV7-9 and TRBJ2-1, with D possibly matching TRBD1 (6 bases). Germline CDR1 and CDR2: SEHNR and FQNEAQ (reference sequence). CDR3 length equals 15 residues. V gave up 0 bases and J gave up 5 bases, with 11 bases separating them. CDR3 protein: CASSLARTEDNEQFF. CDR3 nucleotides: TGTGCCAGCAGCTTAGCCCGGACAGAAGACAATGAGCAGTTCTTC.

In nucleotides, the CDR3 is TGCAGTGCTAGAGGAGTTGGCAACCCGAACACTGAAGCTTTCTTT. Its protein product is CSARGVGNPNTEAFF. V and J are TRBV20-1 and TRBJ1-1; D is unresolved. This CDR3 has 15 residues. V lost 1 base to trimming and J lost 1 base, with 13 bases between them. Germline V gene lookup returns CDR1 DFQATT and CDR2 SNEGSKA (reference sequence).

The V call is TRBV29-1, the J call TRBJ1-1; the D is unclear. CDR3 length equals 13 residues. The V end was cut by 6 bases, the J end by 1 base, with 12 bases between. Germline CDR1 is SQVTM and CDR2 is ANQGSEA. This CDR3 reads CSVNGVQNTEAFF. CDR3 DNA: TGCAGCGTAAATGGGGTTCAGAACACTGAAGCTTTCTTT.

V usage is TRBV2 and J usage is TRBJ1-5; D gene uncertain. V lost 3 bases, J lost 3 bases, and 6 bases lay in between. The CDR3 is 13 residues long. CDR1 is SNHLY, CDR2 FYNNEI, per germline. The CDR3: CASSDRNNQPQHF. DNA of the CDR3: TGTGCCAGCAGTGACAGGAACAATCAGCCCCAGCATTTT.